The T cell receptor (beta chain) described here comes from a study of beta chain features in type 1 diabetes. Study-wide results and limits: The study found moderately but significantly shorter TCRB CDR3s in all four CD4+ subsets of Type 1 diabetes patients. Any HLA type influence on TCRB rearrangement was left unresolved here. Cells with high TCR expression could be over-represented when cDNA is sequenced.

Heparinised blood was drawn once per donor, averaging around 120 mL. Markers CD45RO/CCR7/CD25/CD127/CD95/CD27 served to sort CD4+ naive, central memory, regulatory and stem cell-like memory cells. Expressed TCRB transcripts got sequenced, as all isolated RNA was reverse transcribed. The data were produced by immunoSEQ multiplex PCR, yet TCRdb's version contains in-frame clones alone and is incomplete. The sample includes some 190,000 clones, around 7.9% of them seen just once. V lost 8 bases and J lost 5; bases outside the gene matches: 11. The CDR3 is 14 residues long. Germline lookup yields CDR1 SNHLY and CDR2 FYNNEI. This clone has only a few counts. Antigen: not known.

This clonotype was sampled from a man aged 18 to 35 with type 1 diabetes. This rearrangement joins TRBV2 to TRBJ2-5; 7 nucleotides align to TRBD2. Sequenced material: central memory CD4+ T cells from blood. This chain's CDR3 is CASLRETSFETQYF. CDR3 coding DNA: TGTGCCAGCCTCCGCGAGACTAGCTTCGAGACCCAGTACTTC.